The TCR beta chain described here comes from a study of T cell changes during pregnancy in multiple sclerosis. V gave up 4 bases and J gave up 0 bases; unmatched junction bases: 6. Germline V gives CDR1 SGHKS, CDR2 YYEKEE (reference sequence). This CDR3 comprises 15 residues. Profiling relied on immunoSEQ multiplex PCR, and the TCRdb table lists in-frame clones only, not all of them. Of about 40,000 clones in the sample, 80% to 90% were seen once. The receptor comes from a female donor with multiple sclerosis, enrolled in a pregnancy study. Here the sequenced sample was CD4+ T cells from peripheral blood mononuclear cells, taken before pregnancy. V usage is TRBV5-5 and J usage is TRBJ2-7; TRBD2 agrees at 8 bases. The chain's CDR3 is CASSPRGGPSYEQYF. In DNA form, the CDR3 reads TGTGCCAGCAGCCCCCGGGGGGGTCCCTCCTACGAGCAGTACTTC.